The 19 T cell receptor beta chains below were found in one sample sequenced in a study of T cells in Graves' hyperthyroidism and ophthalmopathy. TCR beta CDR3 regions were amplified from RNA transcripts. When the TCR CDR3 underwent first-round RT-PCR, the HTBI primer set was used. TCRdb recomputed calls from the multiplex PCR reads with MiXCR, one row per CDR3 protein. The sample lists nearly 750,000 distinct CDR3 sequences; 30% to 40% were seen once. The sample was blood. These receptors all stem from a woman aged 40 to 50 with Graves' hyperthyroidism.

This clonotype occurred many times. The CDR3 DNA reads as TGTGCCAGCAGTTTAGCGGCCCAAGAGACCCAGTACTTC. It specifies CASSLAAQETQYF. V gene TRBV12-3 or TRBV12-4 combines with J gene TRBJ2-5; D ambiguous. V was shortened by 0 bases and J by 1 base, with 3 bases between the two germline ends. There are 13 residues in the CDR3.

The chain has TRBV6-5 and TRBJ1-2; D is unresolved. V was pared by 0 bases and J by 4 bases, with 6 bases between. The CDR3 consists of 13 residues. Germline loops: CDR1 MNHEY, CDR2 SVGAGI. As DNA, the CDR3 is TGTGCCAGCAGTTACTCCAGCAGCTATGGCTACACCTTC. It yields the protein CASSYSSSYGYTF.

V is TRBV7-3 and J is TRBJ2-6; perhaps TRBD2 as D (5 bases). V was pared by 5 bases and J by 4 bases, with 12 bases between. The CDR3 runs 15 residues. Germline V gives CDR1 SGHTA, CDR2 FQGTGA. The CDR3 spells CASSPDGGGANVLTF. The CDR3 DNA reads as TGTGCCAGCAGCCCCGATGGCGGGGGGGCCAACGTCCTGACTTTC.

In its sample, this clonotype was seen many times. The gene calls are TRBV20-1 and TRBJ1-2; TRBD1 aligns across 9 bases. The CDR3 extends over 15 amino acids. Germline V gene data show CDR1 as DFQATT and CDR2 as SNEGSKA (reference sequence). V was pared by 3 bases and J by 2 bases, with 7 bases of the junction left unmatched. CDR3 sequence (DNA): TGCAGTGCTAGTTCACCGGGACAGGGAAACTATGGCTACACCTTC. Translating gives CSASSPGQGNYGYTF.

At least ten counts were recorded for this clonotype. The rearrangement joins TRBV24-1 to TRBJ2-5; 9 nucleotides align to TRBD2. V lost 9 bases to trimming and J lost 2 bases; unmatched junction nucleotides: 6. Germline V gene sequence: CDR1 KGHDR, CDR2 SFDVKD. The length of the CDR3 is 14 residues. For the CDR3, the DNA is TGTGCCACCGCGGGGGGGGGCCCACAAGAGACCCAGTACTTC. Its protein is CATAGGGPQETQYF.

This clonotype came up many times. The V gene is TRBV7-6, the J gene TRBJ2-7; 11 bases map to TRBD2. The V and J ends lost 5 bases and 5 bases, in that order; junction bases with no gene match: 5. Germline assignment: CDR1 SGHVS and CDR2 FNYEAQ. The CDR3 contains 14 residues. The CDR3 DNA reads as TGTGCCAGCAGCCCCGGGACTAGCGGCAACGAGCAGTACTTC. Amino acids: CASSPGTSGNEQYF.

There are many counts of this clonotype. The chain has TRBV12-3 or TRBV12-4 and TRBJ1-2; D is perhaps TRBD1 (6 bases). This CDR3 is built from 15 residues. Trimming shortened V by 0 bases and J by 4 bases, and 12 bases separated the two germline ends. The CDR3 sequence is CASSLARRGAYGYTF. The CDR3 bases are TGTGCCAGCAGTTTAGCGCGCAGGGGAGCCTATGGCTACACCTTC.

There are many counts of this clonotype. CDR3 sequence: CATESLSGNTIYF. The CDR3 nucleotides read TGTGCCACCGAATCTCTCTCTGGAAACACCATATATTTT. The gene calls are TRBV10-3 and TRBJ1-3; D unclear. The germline V gene has CDR1 ENHRY and CDR2 SYGVKD. This CDR3 is 13 amino acids long. V lost 10 bases, J lost 0 bases, and 10 bases lay in between.

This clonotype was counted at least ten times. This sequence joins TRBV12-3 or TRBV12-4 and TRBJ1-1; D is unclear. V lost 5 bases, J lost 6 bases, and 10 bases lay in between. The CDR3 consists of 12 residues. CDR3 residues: CASSTSFAEAFF. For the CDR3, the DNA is TGTGCCAGCAGTACTAGTTTCGCTGAAGCTTTCTTT.

CDR3 sequence (DNA): TGCAGCGTTTACAGGGGCCAGGCCTACGAGCAGTACTTC. It is translated as CSVYRGQAYEQYF. This chain connects TRBV29-1 to TRBJ2-7; 7 nucleotides line up with TRBD1. CDR3 length equals 13 residues. V lost 5 bases to trimming and J lost 2 bases; unmatched junction nucleotides: 6. Germline V lookup: CDR1 SQVTM, CDR2 ANQGSEA.

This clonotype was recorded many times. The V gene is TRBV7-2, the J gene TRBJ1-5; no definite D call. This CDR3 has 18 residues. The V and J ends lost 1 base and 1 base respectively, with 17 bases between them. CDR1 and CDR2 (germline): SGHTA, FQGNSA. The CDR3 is CASSLVVGNYGSNQPQHF. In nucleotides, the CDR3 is TGTGCCAGCAGCTTAGTCGTCGGGAACTATGGCAGCAATCAGCCCCAGCATTTT.

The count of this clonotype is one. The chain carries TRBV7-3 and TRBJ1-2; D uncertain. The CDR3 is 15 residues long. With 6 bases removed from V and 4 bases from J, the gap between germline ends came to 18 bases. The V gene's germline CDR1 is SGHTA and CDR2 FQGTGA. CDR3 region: CASSRWSAGGYGYTF. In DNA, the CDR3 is TGTGCCAGCAGTCGATGGTCAGCGGGAGGCTATGGCTACACCTTC.

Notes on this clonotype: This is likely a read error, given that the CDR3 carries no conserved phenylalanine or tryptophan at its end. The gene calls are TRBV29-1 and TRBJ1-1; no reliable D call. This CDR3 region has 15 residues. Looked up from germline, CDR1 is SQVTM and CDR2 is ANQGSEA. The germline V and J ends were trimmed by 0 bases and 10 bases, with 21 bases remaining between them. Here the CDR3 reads CSVEDPGVGIPVAFL. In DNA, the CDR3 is TGCAGCGTTGAAGATCCCGGGGTTGGAATTCCGGTAGCTTTCCTT.

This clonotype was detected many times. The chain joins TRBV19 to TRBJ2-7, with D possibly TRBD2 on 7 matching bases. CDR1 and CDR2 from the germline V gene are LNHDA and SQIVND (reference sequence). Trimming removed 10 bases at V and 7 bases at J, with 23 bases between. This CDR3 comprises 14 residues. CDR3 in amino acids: CATSMGGGTGEQYF. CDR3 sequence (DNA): TGTGCCACCTCCATGGGAGGGGGAACAGGGGAGCAGTACTTC.

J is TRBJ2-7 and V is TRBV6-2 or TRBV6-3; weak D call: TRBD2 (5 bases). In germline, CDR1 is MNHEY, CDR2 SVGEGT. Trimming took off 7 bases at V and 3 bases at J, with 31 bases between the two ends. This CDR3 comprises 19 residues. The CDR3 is CASTSSPEGWGLIGYEQYF. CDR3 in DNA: TGTGCCAGCACCTCCTCCCCAGAGGGCTGGGGTCTAATAGGCTACGAGCAGTACTTC.

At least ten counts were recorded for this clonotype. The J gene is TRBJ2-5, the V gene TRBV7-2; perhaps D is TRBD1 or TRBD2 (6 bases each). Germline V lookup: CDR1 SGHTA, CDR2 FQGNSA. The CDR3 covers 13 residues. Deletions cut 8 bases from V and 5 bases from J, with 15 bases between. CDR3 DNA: TGTGCCAGCTCCGAGGGGGGTCACGAGACCCAGTACTTC. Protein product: CASSEGGHETQYF.

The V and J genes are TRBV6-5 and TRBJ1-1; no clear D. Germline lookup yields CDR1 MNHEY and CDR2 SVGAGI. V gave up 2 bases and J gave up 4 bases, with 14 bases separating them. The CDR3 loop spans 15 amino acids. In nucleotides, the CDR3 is TGTGCCAGCAGTTACATGAACTCCGCGGGCACTGAAGCTTTCTTT. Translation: CASSYMNSAGTEAFF.

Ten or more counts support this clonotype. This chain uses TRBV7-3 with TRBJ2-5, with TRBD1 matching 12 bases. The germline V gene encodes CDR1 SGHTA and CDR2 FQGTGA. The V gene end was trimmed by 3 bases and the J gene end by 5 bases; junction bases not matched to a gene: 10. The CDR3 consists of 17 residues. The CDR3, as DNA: TGTGCCAGCAGCTTTAGAGGGACAGGGGGCGTTTGGGAGACCCAGTACTTC. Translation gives CASSFRGTGGVWETQYF.

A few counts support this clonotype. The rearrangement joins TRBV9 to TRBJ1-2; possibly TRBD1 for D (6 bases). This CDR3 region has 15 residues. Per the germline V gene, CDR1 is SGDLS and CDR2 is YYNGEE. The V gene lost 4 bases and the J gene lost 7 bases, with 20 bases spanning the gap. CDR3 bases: TGTGCCAGCAGCCACAACGAACAGGGAAGGGGTGGCTACACCTTC. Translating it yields CASSHNEQGRGGYTF.